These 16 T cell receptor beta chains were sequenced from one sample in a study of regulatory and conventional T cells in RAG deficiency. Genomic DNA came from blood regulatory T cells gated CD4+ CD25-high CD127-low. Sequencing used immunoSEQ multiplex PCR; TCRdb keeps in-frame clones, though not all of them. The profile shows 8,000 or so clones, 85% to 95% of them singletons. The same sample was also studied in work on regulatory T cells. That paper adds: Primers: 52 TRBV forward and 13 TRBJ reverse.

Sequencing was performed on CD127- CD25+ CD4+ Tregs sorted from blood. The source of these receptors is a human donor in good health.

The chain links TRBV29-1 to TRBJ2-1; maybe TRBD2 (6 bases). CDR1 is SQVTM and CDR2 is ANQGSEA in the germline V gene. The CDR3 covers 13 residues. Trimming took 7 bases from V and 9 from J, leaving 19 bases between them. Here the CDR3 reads CSAAVAAPTEQFF. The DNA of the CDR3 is TGCAGCGCAGCCGTAGCGGCTCCTACTGAGCAGTTCTTC.

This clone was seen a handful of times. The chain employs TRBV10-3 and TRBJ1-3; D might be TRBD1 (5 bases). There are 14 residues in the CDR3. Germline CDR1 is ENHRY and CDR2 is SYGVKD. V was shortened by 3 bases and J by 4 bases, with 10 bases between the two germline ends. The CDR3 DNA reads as TGTGCCATCAGTGACAGGGAATCCGGAAACACCATATATTTT. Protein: CAISDRESGNTIYF.

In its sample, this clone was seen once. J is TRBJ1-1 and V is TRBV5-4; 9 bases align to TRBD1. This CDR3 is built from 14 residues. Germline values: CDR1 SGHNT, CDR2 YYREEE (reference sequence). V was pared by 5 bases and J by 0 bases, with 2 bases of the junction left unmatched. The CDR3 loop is CASRGTGLNTEAFF. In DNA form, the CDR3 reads TGTGCCAGCAGGGGGACAGGGCTGAACACTGAAGCTTTCTTT.

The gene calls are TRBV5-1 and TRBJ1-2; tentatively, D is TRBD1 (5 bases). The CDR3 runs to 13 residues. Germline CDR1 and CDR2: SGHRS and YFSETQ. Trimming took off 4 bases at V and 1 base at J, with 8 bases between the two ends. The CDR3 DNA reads TGCGCCAGCAGCCCGGACATTAACTATGGCTACACCTTC. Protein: CASSPDINYGYTF.

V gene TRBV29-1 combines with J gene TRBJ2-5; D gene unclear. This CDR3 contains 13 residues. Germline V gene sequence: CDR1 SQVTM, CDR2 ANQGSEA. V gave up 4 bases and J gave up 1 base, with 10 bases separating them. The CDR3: CSVAGRLQETQYF. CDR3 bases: TGCAGCGTTGCCGGCAGGCTCCAAGAGACCCAGTACTTC. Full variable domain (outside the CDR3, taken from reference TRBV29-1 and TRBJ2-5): SAVISQKPSRDICQRGTSLTIQCQVDSQVTMMFWYRQQPGQSLTLIATANQGSEATYESGFVIDKFPISRPNLTFSTLTVSNMSPEDSSIYLCSVAGRLQETQYFGPGTRLLVL.

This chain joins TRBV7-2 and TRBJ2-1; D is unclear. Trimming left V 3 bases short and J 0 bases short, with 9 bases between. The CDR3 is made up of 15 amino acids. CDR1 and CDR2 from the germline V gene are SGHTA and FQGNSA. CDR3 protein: CASSFRSNSYNEQFF. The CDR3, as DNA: TGTGCCAGCAGCTTCAGATCGAACTCCTACAATGAGCAGTTCTTC.

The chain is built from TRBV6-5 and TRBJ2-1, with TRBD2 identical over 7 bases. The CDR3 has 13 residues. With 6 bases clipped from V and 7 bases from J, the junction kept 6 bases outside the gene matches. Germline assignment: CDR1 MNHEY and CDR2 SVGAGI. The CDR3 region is CASRRTSLNEQFF. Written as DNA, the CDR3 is TGTGCCAGCAGACGGACTAGTTTGAATGAGCAGTTCTTC.

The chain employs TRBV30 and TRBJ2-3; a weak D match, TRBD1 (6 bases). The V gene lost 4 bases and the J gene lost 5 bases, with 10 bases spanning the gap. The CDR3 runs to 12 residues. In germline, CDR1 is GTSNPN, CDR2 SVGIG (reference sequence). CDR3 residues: CAWNKQGDTQYF. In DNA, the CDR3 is TGTGCCTGGAACAAACAGGGAGATACGCAGTATTTT.

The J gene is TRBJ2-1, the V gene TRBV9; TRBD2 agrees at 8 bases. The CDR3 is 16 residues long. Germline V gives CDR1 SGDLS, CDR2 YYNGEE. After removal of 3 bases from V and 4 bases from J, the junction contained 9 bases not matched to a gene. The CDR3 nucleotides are TGTGCCAGCAGCGGCAGGACCGGGACTAGGTACAATGAGCAGTTCTTC. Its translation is CASSGRTGTRYNEQFF.

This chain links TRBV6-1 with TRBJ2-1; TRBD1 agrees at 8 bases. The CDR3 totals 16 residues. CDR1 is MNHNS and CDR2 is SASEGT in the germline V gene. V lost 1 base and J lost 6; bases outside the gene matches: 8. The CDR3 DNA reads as TGTGCCAGCAGTGAAGGGTGGACAGGGTTCGGCAATGAGCAGTTCTTC. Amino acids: CASSEGWTGFGNEQFF.

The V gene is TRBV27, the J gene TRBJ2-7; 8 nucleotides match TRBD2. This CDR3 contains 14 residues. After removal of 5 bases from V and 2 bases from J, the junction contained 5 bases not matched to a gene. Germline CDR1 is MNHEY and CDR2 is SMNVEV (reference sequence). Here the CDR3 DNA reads TGTGCCAGCAGTCGGGGGGGGACAACCTACGAGCAGTACTTC. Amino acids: CASSRGGTTYEQYF.

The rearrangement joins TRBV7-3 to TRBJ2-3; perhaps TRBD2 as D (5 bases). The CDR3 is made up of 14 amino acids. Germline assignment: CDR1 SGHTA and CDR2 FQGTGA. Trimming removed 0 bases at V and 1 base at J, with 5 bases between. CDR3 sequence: CASSLTSGTDTQYF. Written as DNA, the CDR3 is TGTGCCAGCAGCTTAACTAGCGGCACAGATACGCAGTATTTT. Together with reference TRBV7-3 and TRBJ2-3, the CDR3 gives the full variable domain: GAGVSQTPSNKVTEKGKYVELRCDPISGHTALYWYRQSLGQGPEFLIYFQGTGAADDSGLPNDRFFAVRPEGSVSTLKIQRTERGDSAVYLCASSLTSGTDTQYFGPGTRLTVL.

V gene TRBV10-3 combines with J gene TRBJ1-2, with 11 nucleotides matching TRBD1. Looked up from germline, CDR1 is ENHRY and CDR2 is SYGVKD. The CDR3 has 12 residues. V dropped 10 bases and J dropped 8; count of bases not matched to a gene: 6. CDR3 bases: TGTGCCAACGGACAGGGGGCGGCGGGCTACACCTTC. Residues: CANGQGAAGYTF.

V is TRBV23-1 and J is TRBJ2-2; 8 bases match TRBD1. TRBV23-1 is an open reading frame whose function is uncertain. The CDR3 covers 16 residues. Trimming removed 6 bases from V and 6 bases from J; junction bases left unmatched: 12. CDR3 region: CASSRGQGKGPGELFF. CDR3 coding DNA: TGCGCCAGCAGCCGAGGACAGGGTAAGGGACCCGGGGAGCTGTTTTTT.

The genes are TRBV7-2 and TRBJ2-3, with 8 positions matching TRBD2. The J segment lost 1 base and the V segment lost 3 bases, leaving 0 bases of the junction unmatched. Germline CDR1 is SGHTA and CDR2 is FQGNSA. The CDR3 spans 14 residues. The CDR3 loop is CASSLTSGTDTQYF. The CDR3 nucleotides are TGTGCCAGCAGCTTGACTAGCGGCACAGATACGCAGTATTTT. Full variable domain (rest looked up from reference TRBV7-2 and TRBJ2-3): GAGVSQSPSNKVTEKGKDVELRCDPISGHTALYWYRQSLGQGLEFLIYFQGNSAPDKSGLPSDRFSAERTGGSVSTLTIQRTQQEDSAVYLCASSLTSGTDTQYFGPGTRLTVL.

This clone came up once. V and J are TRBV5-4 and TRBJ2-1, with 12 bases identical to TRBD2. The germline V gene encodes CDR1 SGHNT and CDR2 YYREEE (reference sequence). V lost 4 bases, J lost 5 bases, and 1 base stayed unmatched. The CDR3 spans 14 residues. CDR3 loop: CASSRTSGNNEQFF. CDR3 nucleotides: TGTGCCAGCAGCCGGACTAGCGGGAACAATGAGCAGTTCTTC.